The 23 T cell receptor beta chains reported below all come from one sample, sequenced in a study of T cell repertoires in cytomegalovirus infection. The antigens these receptors bind are not known. A single record per CDR3 protein comes from TCRdb applying MiXCR to the reads. This sample yields 70,000 to 95,000 distinct CDR3 sequences, of which 25% to 30% are seen a single time; less than 75% belongs to the top ten. This specimen consisted of CD8+ T cells from cultured PBMCs, obtained from culture after CMV antigen stimulation. The receptors were sampled from a human donor in good health (CMV status not recorded). Some clones in this sample may be carry-over from other donors' samples.

The sample holds one count of this clonotype. This rearrangement joins TRBV7-6 to TRBJ1-3; unclear D gene. This CDR3 is 13 amino acids long. Germline lookup yields CDR1 SGHVS and CDR2 FNYEAQ. The CDR3 nucleotides read TGTGCTAGCGGGCTCTACTCTGGAAACACCATATATTTT. It is translated as CASGLYSGNTIYF.

At least ten counts were recorded for this clonotype. This sequence joins TRBV12-3 or TRBV12-4 and TRBJ2-3; a possible D gene is TRBD2 (7 bases). The CDR3 runs 15 residues. Trimming cost V 3 bases and J 5 bases, with 15 bases left between them. CDR3 coding DNA: TGTGCCAGCAGTTTGAAGTGGGGGGGCGAAGATACGCAGTATTTT. Translating it yields CASSLKWGGEDTQYF.

V and J are TRBV11-2 and TRBJ2-3; tentatively, D is TRBD1 (6 bases). The V and J ends lost 4 bases and 2 bases respectively, with 13 bases between them. The CDR3 has 15 amino acids. Germline CDR1 and CDR2: SGHAT and FQNNGV. CDR3 nucleotides: TGTGCCAGCAGCTCACAGGGCACCTACACAGATACGCAGTATTTT. This encodes CASSSQGTYTDTQYF.

The chain links TRBV5-1 to TRBJ1-1, with D perhaps matching TRBD1 (5 bases). The length of the CDR3 is 14 residues. CDR1 is SGHRS and CDR2 is YFSETQ in the germline V gene. Trimming stripped 1 base from V and 4 bases from J, with 11 bases between. The CDR3 DNA reads TGCGCCAGCAGCTTGTTAGGGGTTGGCACTGAAGCTTTCTTT. It yields the protein CASSLLGVGTEAFF.

The V and J genes are TRBV28 and TRBJ2-5; D is unclear. CDR1 MDHEN and CDR2 SYDVKM come from the germline V gene. V was pared by 1 base and J by 1 base, with 10 bases between. The CDR3 sequence is 15 residues long. CDR3 nucleotide sequence: TGTGCCAGCAGTTTATATCGTAGCCCCCAAGAGACCCAGTACTTC. This translates into CASSLYRSPQETQYF.

The gene calls are TRBV6-5 and TRBJ1-1; 7 positions match TRBD1. The ends lost 5 bases at V and 4 bases at J; junction bases unmatched: 10. CDR3 length equals 15 residues. Germline lookup yields CDR1 MNHEY and CDR2 SVGAGI. The CDR3 loop is CASSINQQGFTEAFF. The CDR3 DNA reads as TGTGCCAGCAGTATCAATCAACAGGGGTTCACTGAAGCTTTCTTT.

The genes are TRBV3-1 and TRBJ2-6; D is ambiguous. Trimming removed 0 bases from V and 5 bases from J, with 14 bases in between. Germline-derived CDR1 and CDR2 are LGHDT and YNNKEL (reference sequence). The CDR3 sequence is 17 residues long. The CDR3 coding sequence is TGTGCCAGCAGCCAAGAAGGAACTGGGCCCTGGGCCAACGTCCTGACTTTC. This sequence encodes CASSQEGTGPWANVLTF.

The rearrangement joins TRBV3-1 to TRBJ1-2; 8 bases match TRBD1. V shed 1 base, J shed 4 bases, and the junction held 11 bases outside the gene matches. CDR3 length: 17 residues. Germline loops: CDR1 LGHDT, CDR2 YNNKEL (reference sequence). For the CDR3, the DNA is TGTGCCAGCAGCCAAGTCCCGACAGGGGATATCAGCTATGGCTACACCTTC. Residues: CASSQVPTGDISYGYTF. Looking up the rest from reference TRBV3-1 and TRBJ1-2 gives the full variable domain: DTAVSQTPKYLVTQMGNDKSIKCEQNLGHDTMYWYKQDSKKFLKIMFSYNNKELIINETVPNRFSPKSPDKAHLNLHINSLELGDSAVYFCASSQVPTGDISYGYTFGSGTRLTVV.

This clonotype was seen a few times. V is TRBV18 and J is TRBJ1-6; TRBD1 aligns across 8 bases. This CDR3 has 16 amino acids. The trim removed 5 bases at V and 9 bases at J, leaving 12 bases unmatched. CDR1 and CDR2 from the germline V gene are KGHSH and LQKENI. CDR3 bases: TGTGCCAGCTCAACCGTCAGGGGGCCGCGGGGTTCACCCCTCCACTTT. This sequence encodes CASSTVRGPRGSPLHF.

The chain employs TRBV5-4 and TRBJ1-5; D not certain. V lost 1 base and J lost 0, with 14 bases in between. Germline V CDR1 and CDR2: SGHNT, YYREEE (reference sequence). This CDR3 spans 17 amino acids. The CDR3 region is CASSLREDRYSNQPQHF. DNA for the CDR3: TGTGCCAGCAGCTTGAGAGAGGACCGATATAGCAATCAGCCCCAGCATTTT.

The chain has TRBV19 and TRBJ1-1, with D hard to call. This CDR3 is 18 amino acids long. The V end was cut by 0 bases, the J end by 0 bases, with 17 bases between. CDR1 and CDR2 (germline): LNHDA, SQIVND (reference sequence). DNA of the CDR3: TGTGCCAGTAGTATAGAGCCCCAGGATGTATCAATGAACACTGAAGCTTTCTTT. Residues: CASSIEPQDVSMNTEAFF.

This clonotype was found many times. CDR3 in DNA: TGCAGTGCTGATCAACAGGGGTACTATGGCTACACCTTC. The encoded protein is CSADQQGYYGYTF. The chain carries TRBV20-1 and TRBJ1-2; 7 bases fit TRBD1. The length of the CDR3 is 13 residues. Germline values: CDR1 DFQATT, CDR2 SNEGSKA (reference sequence). With V trimmed by 5 bases and J by 3 bases, 6 bases remained unmatched.

This clonotype showed up just a few times. This sequence joins TRBV5-1 and TRBJ2-1; 9 bases line up with TRBD1. CDR1 and CDR2 from the germline V gene are SGHRS and YFSETQ. The CDR3 totals 16 residues. The J segment lost 2 bases and the V segment lost 4 bases, leaving 7 bases of the junction unmatched. The CDR3 loop is CASSGTGTPPYNEQFF. The CDR3 DNA sequence: TGCGCCAGCAGCGGGACAGGGACACCTCCCTACAATGAGCAGTTCTTC. Full variable domain (rest looked up from reference TRBV5-1 and TRBJ2-1): KAGVTQTPRYLIKTRGQQVTLSCSPISGHRSVSWYQQTPGQGLQFLFEYFSETQRNKGNFPGRFSGRQFSNSRSEMNVSTLELGDSALYLCASSGTGTPPYNEQFFGPGTRLTVL.

This clonotype appeared a few times. V gene TRBV7-8 combines with J gene TRBJ2-1; 12 bases align to TRBD2. This CDR3 spans 19 amino acids. Germline V gene data show CDR1 as SGHVS and CDR2 as FQNEAQ. The ends lost 2 bases at V and 5 bases at J; junction bases unmatched: 13. The chain's CDR3 is CASSLPASSTSGGHNEQFF. The CDR3 DNA reads as TGTGCCAGCAGCTTACCAGCGTCTTCGACTAGCGGGGGCCACAATGAGCAGTTCTTC. Using reference TRBV7-8 and TRBJ2-1 for the parts outside the CDR3, the full variable domain is GAGVSQSPRYKVAKRGQDVALRCDPISGHVSLFWYQQALGQGPEFLTYFQNEAQLDKSGLPSDRFFAERPEGSVSTLKIQRTQQEDSAVYLCASSLPASSTSGGHNEQFFGPGTRLTVL.

This clonotype was seen many times. This sequence joins TRBV12-3 or TRBV12-4 and TRBJ1-1; unclear D gene. The CDR3 is 13 amino acids. Trimming took off 10 bases at V and 4 bases at J, with 16 bases between the two ends. Here the CDR3 DNA reads TGTGCCACCCAAACCCTCACGGGCACTGAAGCTTTCTTT. Protein: CATQTLTGTEAFF.

This chain joins TRBV7-9 and TRBJ2-1, with TRBD2 matching 9 bases. The V segment lost 5 bases and the J segment 10 bases; nucleotides outside the gene matches: 18. This CDR3 has 17 residues. Germline V CDR1 and CDR2: SEHNR, FQNEAQ (reference sequence). DNA for the CDR3: TGTGCCAGCAGCCCACCGGGGCGGGGGGGCCCGTGGAACGAGCAGTTCTTC. The encoded protein is CASSPPGRGGPWNEQFF.

This clonotype was detected only a few times. The rearrangement joins TRBV4-1 to TRBJ1-6; 9 nucleotides line up with TRBD1. CDR3 size: 16 residues. The junction had 9 bases not matched to a gene; V was cut back by 4 bases and J by 8 bases. The germline gives CDR1 MGHRA, CDR2 YSYEKL. The CDR3 DNA sequence: TGCGCCAGCAGCCCAAGTCCGGGACAGGGTTATTCACCCCTCCACTTT. Its protein product is CASSPSPGQGYSPLHF.

This clonotype was observed at least ten times. The chain uses TRBV7-2 and TRBJ2-3; 11 bases map to TRBD2. The V and J ends lost 4 bases and 5 bases, in that order; junction bases with no gene match: 8. The CDR3 totals 16 residues. The germline V gene encodes CDR1 SGHTA and CDR2 FQGNSA. CDR3 protein: CASSSLAGAVGDTQYF. The DNA of the CDR3 is TGTGCCAGCAGCTCACTAGCGGGGGCTGTAGGAGATACGCAGTATTTT.

J is TRBJ1-5 and V is TRBV15, with D hard to call. Germline V gene sequence: CDR1 LNHNV, CDR2 YYDKDF (reference sequence). The CDR3 is made up of 15 amino acids. The ends were cut back, 1 base at V and 3 bases at J, with 10 bases in the middle. The CDR3 sequence is CATSRVEGVNQPQHF. In DNA form, the CDR3 reads TGTGCCACCAGCAGAGTCGAGGGCGTCAATCAGCCCCAGCATTTT. The full variable domain, in which reference TRBV15 and TRBJ1-5 provide the parts outside the CDR3, is DAMVIQNPRYQVTQFGKPVTLSCSQTLNHNVMYWYQQKSSQAPKLLFHYYDKDFNNEADTPDNFQSRRPNTSFCFLDIRSPGLGDTAMYLCATSRVEGVNQPQHFGDGTRLSIL.

The rearrangement links TRBV6-5 to TRBJ2-7; a possible D gene is TRBD1 (8 bases). CDR1 MNHEY and CDR2 SVGAGI come from the germline V gene. Trimming pared 6 bases from V and 7 bases from J, leaving 16 bases between. This CDR3 has 13 amino acids. As DNA, the CDR3 is TGTGCCAGCAGATTAGGACAGGGAGGGGAGCAGTACTTC. Translating it yields CASRLGQGGEQYF.

This clonotype was found a few times. The chain combines TRBV4-2 with TRBJ1-1; no clear D gene. There are 16 residues in the CDR3. The germline CDR1 and CDR2 sequences are LGHNA and YNFKEQ. With 3 bases removed from V and 0 bases from J, the gap between germline ends came to 14 bases. Here the CDR3 DNA reads TGTGCCAGCAGCCAGCAAACGGACGGATTGAACACTGAAGCTTTCTTT. Translating gives CASSQQTDGLNTEAFF.

This clonotype was detected many times. The chain links TRBV18 to TRBJ2-7; possibly TRBD1 for D (6 bases). The CDR3 sequence is 14 residues long. Germline lookup yields CDR1 KGHSH and CDR2 LQKENI. V shed 2 bases and J shed 3 bases, with 11 bases lying between them. The CDR3 sequence is CASSPAGVNYEQYF. The CDR3 DNA sequence: TGTGCCAGCTCACCAGCAGGGGTCAACTACGAGCAGTACTTC. Full variable domain (rest looked up from reference TRBV18 and TRBJ2-7): NAGVMQNPRHLVRRRGQEARLRCSPMKGHSHVYWYRQLPEEGLKFMVYLQKENIIDESGMPKERFSAEFPKEGPSILRIQQVVRGDSAAYFCASSPAGVNYEQYFGPGTRLTVT.

This clonotype has ten or more counts. The J gene is TRBJ1-1, the V gene TRBV13; weak D call: TRBD1 (5 bases). CDR3 length: 17 amino acids. Germline assignment: CDR1 PRHDT and CDR2 FYEKMQ (reference sequence). With 4 bases removed from V and 7 bases from J, the gap between germline ends came to 25 bases. CDR3 sequence reads: CASSSPGAGDLNGEAFF. Here the CDR3 DNA reads TGTGCCAGCAGCTCCCCTGGGGCGGGAGACCTTAACGGTGAAGCTTTCTTT.